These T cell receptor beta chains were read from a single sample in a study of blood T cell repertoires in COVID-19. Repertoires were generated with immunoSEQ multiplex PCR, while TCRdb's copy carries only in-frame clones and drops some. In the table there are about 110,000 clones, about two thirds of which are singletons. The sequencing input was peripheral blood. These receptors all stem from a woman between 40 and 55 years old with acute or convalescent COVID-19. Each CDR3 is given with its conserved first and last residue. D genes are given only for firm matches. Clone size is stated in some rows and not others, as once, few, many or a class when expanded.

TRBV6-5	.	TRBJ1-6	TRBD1	CASSHDRGVNSPLHF	TGTGCCAGCAGTCACGACAGGGGGGTAAATTCACCCCTCCACTTT
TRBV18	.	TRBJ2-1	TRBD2	CASSTGGYNEQFF	TGTGCCAGCTCAACCGGGGGGTACAATGAGCAGTTCTTC
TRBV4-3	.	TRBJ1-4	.	CASSQDPRGATNEKLFF	TGCGCCAGCAGCCAAGATCCGCGGGGGGCAACTAATGAAAAACTGTTTTTT
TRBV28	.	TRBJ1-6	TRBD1	CASRPPGQGQSPLHF	TGTGCCAGCAGGCCACCGGGACAGGGGCAATCACCCCTCCACTTT
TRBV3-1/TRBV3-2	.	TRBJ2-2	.	CASSQRGTNTGELFF	TGTGCCAGCAGCCAAAGGGGGACGAACACCGGGGAGCTGTTTTTT
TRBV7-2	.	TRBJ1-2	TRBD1	CASSLARTGSNYGYTF	TGTGCCAGCAGCTTAGCAAGGACAGGTTCAAACTATGGCTACACCTTC
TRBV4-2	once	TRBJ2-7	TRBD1	CASSQDKGQGFDEQYF	TGTGCCAGCAGCCAAGATAAGGGACAGGGGTTCGACGAGCAGTACTTC
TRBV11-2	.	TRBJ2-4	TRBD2	CASSLRLAGGLVTKNIQYF	TGTGCCAGCAGCCTCCGACTAGCGGGGGGCTTAGTTACCAAAAACATTCAGTACTTC
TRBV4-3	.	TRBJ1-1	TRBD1	CASRSWTGQANTEAFF	TGCGCCAGCAGATCCTGGACAGGGCAGGCGAACACTGAAGCTTTCTTT
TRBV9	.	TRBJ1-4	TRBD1	CASSVSRGLANEKLFF	TGTGCCAGCAGCGTATCCAGGGGGCTAGCTAATGAAAAACTGTTTTTT
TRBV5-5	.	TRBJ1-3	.	CASSLVGGRSGNTIYF	TGTGCCAGCAGCTTGGTTGGGGGCCGCTCTGGAAACACCATATATTTT
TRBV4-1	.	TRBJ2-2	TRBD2	CASSQDRAGGPGELFF	TGCGCCAGCAGCCAAGATCGAGCGGGGGGCCCCGGGGAGCTGTTTTTT
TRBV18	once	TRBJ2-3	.	CASSPNHMDTQYF	TGTGCCAGCTCACCCAATCACATGGATACGCAGTATTTT
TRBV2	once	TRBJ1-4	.	CASRGFNNEKLFF	TGTGCCAGCAGGGGCTTCAACAATGAAAAACTGTTTTTT
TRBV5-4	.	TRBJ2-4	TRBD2	CASSLGLAGGAKNIQYF	TGTGCCAGCAGCTTGGGACTAGCGGGGGGAGCCAAAAACATTCAGTACTTC
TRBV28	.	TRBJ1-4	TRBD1	CASSSGQVNEKLFF	TGTGCCAGCAGTTCAGGACAGGTGAATGAAAAACTGTTTTTT
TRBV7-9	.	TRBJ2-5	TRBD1	CASSEGDRGLRETQYF	TGTGCCAGCAGCGAGGGGGACAGGGGGCTTAGGGAGACCCAGTACTTC
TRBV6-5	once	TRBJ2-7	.	CASSYDRHYEQYF	TGTGCCAGCAGTTACGACAGACACTACGAGCAGTACTTC
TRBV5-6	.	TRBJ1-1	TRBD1	CASRQTGGTEAFF	TGTGCCAGCAGACAGACAGGGGGCACTGAAGCTTTCTTT
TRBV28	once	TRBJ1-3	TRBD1	CASSQTGTGFHTIYF	TGTGCCAGCAGTCAGACCGGGACAGGGTTTCACACCATATATTTT
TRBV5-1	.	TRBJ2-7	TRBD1	CASSLDRVSYEQYF	TGCGCCAGCAGCCTCGACAGGGTATCCTACGAGCAGTACTTC
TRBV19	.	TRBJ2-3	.	CASSLGTWDGTDTQYF	TGTGCCAGTAGTTTGGGGACTTGGGATGGAACAGATACGCAGTATTTT
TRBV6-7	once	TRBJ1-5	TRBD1	CASRPGTGINQPQHF	TGTGCCAGCAGGCCCGGGACAGGGATCAATCAGCCCCAGCATTTT